This entry is about one T cell receptor (beta chain). The CDR3 spans 13 residues. From germline, CDR1 is WNHNN and CDR2 SYGVQD (reference sequence). Trimming cost V 7 bases and J 5 bases; bases outside gene matches: 8. These data come from a study of blood T cell repertoires in COVID-19. The data were produced by immunoSEQ multiplex PCR, yet TCRdb's version contains in-frame clones alone and is incomplete. The top ten hold roughly 7% of the sample, which has approximately 200,000 clones, about 80% seen once. The sequence came from a woman older than 75 with COVID-19, enrolled during active disease. The material sequenced was peripheral blood. V is TRBV10-1 and J is TRBJ2-7, with 7 bases fitting TRBD1. CDR3 coding DNA: TGCGCCAGCAAGAGGGGGCCTGGTGACGAGCAGTACTTC. As protein: CASKRGPGDEQYF.